The 14 T cell receptor beta chains listed next were all sequenced from one sample in a study of T cells after yellow fever vaccination. TCRdb passed the 5' RACE reads through MiXCR, listing each CDR3 protein once. The sample records hundreds of thousands of distinct CDR3 sequences, roughly an eighth being singletons. The sequences come from PBMCs, collected on the day of the yellow fever booster vaccination. These receptors all come from a man younger than 40 who received the YFV17D yellow fever vaccine.

This chain connects TRBV15 to TRBJ2-2, with D hard to call. Germline V gene lookup returns CDR1 LNHNV and CDR2 YYDKDF (reference sequence). Trimming stripped 1 base from V and 6 bases from J, with 15 bases between. The CDR3 extends over 16 amino acids. The CDR3 loop is CATSRAPRSYSGELFF. The CDR3 DNA reads TGTGCCACCAGCAGAGCCCCTCGCAGCTATTCCGGGGAGCTGTTTTTT.

This clonotype was observed a few times. The V and J genes are TRBV5-1 and TRBJ2-3, with 9 bases that match TRBD2. V was pared by 2 bases and J by 5 bases, with 12 bases of the junction left unmatched. The CDR3 has 17 residues. Germline-derived CDR1 and CDR2 are SGHRS and YFSETQ. The CDR3 reads CASSFSGGGWTGDTQYF. CDR3 bases: TGCGCCAGCAGCTTTAGCGGGGGCGGTTGGACGGGAGATACGCAGTATTTT.

This clonotype was counted a few times. The CDR3 DNA follows: TGTGCCAGTAGTATAGCACTGGGGGTGAGCTCCTACAATGAGCAGTTCTTC. It encodes CASSIALGVSSYNEQFF. The V gene is TRBV19, the J gene TRBJ2-1, with D possibly called TRBD1 or TRBD2 (5 bases each). There are 17 residues in the CDR3. The V end was cut by 1 base, the J end by 0 bases, with 13 bases between. The germline CDR1 and CDR2 sequences are LNHDA and SQIVND (reference sequence).

V and J are TRBV7-2 and TRBJ2-7; 7 bases fit TRBD1. J was trimmed by 3 bases and V by 2 bases; bases with no gene match: 7. CDR1 is SGHTA and CDR2 is FQGNSA in the germline V gene. This CDR3 contains 15 residues. The chain's CDR3 is CASSLLRDRNYEQYF. The CDR3 coding sequence is TGTGCCAGCAGCTTACTCCGGGACAGAAACTACGAGCAGTACTTC.

There are a few counts of this clonotype. The chain uses TRBV7-2 and TRBJ2-2, with D maybe TRBD2 (6 bases). CDR1 SGHTA and CDR2 FQGNSA come from the germline V gene. The CDR3 is 17 amino acids. V lost 1 base and J 7 bases, leaving 19 bases between the germline ends. CDR3 DNA sequence: TGTGCCAGCAGCTTAGGATCATGGTCTAGCGTTAGCGGGGAGCTGTTTTTT. Amino acid sequence: CASSLGSWSSVSGELFF.

This clonotype was observed a few times. The gene calls are TRBV29-1 and TRBJ2-2; 12 bases fit TRBD2. Germline V lookup: CDR1 SQVTM, CDR2 ANQGSEA. The CDR3 consists of 14 residues. The ends lost 5 bases at V and 6 bases at J; junction bases unmatched: 4. The CDR3 is CSVSSGRAPGELFF. DNA of the CDR3: TGCAGCGTTTCTAGCGGGAGGGCCCCCGGGGAGCTGTTTTTT.

This chain links TRBV19 with TRBJ2-1, with 9 bases lining up with TRBD1. The V and J ends lost 6 bases and 4 bases, in that order; junction bases with no gene match: 7. Germline CDR1 LNHDA, CDR2 SQIVND (reference sequence). CDR3 length: 15 residues. This CDR3 reads CASSPWGQGYNEQFF. Written as DNA, the CDR3 is TGTGCCAGTAGCCCATGGGGACAGGGTTACAATGAGCAGTTCTTC.

The rearrangement links TRBV7-6 to TRBJ1-6, with unresolved D. The CDR3 covers 16 residues. Germline assignment: CDR1 SGHVS and CDR2 FNYEAQ. V was clipped by 5 bases and J by 3 bases, with 14 bases between them. CDR3 sequence reads: CASSTLTGNYNSPLHF. The CDR3 DNA is TGTGCCAGCAGCACCTTAACCGGGAACTATAATTCACCCCTCCACTTT.

This clonotype was seen more than once but under ten times. The CDR3 here is CAWGHNSYEQYF. CDR3 bases: TGTGCCTGGGGACACAACTCCTACGAGCAGTACTTC. The genes are TRBV30 and TRBJ2-7; D perhaps matches TRBD1 (5 bases). Looked up from germline, CDR1 is GTSNPN and CDR2 is SVGIG (reference sequence). The V and J ends lost 5 bases and 0 bases respectively, with 8 bases between them. The CDR3 totals 12 residues. Filled out from reference TRBV30 and TRBJ2-7, the complete variable domain reads SQTIHQWPATLVQPVGSPLSLECTVEGTSNPNLYWYRQAAGRGLQLLFYSVGIGQISSEVPQNLSASRPQDRQFILSSKKLLLSDSGFYLCAWGHNSYEQYFGPGTRLTVT.

This clonotype came up a few times. V gene TRBV2 combines with J gene TRBJ2-3; the D is unclear. CDR1 is SNHLY and CDR2 is FYNNEI in the germline V gene. Trimming removed 5 bases from V and 3 bases from J, with 15 bases in between. The CDR3 consists of 15 residues. DNA for the CDR3: TGTGCCAGCAGTAAATCCCCCCTCCAGACAGATACGCAGTATTTT. Translating it yields CASSKSPLQTDTQYF.

The chain joins TRBV20-1 to TRBJ2-1, with 7 bases matching TRBD2. Trimming at V came to 7 bases and at J to 0 bases, leaving 6 bases not matched to a gene. CDR3 length equals 14 residues. Per the germline V gene, CDR1 is DFQATT and CDR2 is SNEGSKA (reference sequence). CDR3 loop: CSVDGRRSYNEQFF. CDR3 sequence (DNA): TGCAGTGTTGACGGGAGGCGCTCCTACAATGAGCAGTTCTTC.

In its sample, this clonotype was seen many times. The chain employs TRBV25-1 and TRBJ1-2; 8 bases are a match to TRBD1. CDR3 length: 13 residues. Germline V lookup: CDR1 MGHDK, CDR2 SYGVNS. J was trimmed by 8 bases and V by 5 bases; bases with no gene match: 7. CDR3 residues: CASSNQGARGYTF. The CDR3 DNA reads as TGTGCCAGCAGTAACCAGGGGGCGCGAGGCTACACCTTC.

The chain is built from TRBV7-9 and TRBJ1-4; 8 positions match TRBD1. The germline gives CDR1 SEHNR, CDR2 FQNEAQ (reference sequence). The ends lost 3 bases at V and 5 bases at J; junction bases unmatched: 5. The CDR3 is 15 amino acids. This CDR3 is CASSFPTGVNEKLFF. The CDR3 coding sequence is TGTGCCAGCAGCTTCCCGACAGGGGTGAATGAAAAACTGTTTTTT. Complete variable domain (other parts from reference TRBV7-9 and TRBJ1-4): DTGVSQNPRHKITKRGQNVTFRCDPISEHNRLYWYRQTLGQGPEFLTYFQNEAQLEKSRLLSDRFSAERPKGSFSTLEIQRTEQGDSAMYLCASSFPTGVNEKLFFGSGTQLSVL.

This clonotype occurred a few times. V and J are TRBV20-1 and TRBJ2-1; D is unresolved. Trimming took off 6 bases at V and 6 bases at J, with 12 bases between the two ends. This CDR3 has 12 residues. Germline V gives CDR1 DFQATT, CDR2 SNEGSKA (reference sequence). CDR3 sequence: CSAPEMGNEQFF. CDR3 DNA sequence: TGCAGTGCGCCCGAGATGGGCAATGAGCAGTTCTTC.